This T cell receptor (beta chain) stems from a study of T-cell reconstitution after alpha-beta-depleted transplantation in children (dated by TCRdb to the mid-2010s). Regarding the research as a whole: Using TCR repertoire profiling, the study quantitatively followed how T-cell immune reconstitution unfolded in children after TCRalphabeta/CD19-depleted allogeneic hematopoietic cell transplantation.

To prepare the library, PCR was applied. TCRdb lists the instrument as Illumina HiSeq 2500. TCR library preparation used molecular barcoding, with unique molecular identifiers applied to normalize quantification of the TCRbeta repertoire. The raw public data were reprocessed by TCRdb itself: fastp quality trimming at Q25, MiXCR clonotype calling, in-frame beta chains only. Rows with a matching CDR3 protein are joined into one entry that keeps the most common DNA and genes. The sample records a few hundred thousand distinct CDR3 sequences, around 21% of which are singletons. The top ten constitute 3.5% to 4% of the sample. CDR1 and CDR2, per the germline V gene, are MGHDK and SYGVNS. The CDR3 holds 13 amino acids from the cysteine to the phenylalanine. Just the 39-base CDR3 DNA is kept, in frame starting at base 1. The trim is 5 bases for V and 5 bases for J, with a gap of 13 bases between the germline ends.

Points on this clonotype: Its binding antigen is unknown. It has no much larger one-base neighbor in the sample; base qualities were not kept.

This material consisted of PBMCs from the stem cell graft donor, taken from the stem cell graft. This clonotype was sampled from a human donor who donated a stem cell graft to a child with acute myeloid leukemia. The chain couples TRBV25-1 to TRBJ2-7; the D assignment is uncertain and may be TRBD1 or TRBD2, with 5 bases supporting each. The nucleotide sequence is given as TGTGCCAGCAGTTGGGGGATACGCCACGAGCAGTACTTC. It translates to CASSWGIRHEQYF.